A single sample gave rise to the 31 T cell receptor beta chains below, sequenced in a study of regulatory T cells in long-lasting Graves disease. Time point of the sample: newly diagnosed GD, antithyroid drugs for less than 3 months. From PBMCs, RNA was extracted and then used to make the TCR library. Building of the TCR beta libraries involved iRepertoire HTBI primers and Arm-PCR of CDR3 regions. TCRdb reprocessed the multiplex PCR reads with MiXCR, giving one entry per CDR3 protein. The table records under 300,000 distinct CDR3 sequences, about 19% of them present only once. The source material was peripheral blood mononuclear cells (PBMCs), sampled at new diagnosis, from a patient treated with antithyroid drugs. These receptors all stem from a female donor with Graves disease.

The chain links TRBV28 to TRBJ2-3; 10 bases are a match to TRBD2. Germline CDR1 MDHEN, CDR2 SYDVKM. The CDR3 has 16 amino acids. The ends lost 7 bases at V and 0 bases at J; junction bases unmatched: 7. CDR3 bases: TGTGCCAGCATAGCTAGCGGGGGAGGTAGCACAGATACGCAGTATTTT. Protein: CASIASGGGSTDTQYF.

J is TRBJ2-7 and V is TRBV6-2 or TRBV6-3; 13 bases fit TRBD2. Germline trimming cut 10 bases from V and 2 bases from J; bases unmatched to any gene: 8. Germline CDR1 is MNHEY and CDR2 is SVGEGT. The CDR3 is made up of 15 amino acids. In DNA, the CDR3 is TGTGCCACCACTAAGGGACTAGCGGGACCCTACGAGCAGTACTTC. Its protein product is CATTKGLAGPYEQYF.

This clonotype was seen a few times. Given a much more abundant clone one base away, this may be a read error. V and J are TRBV5-6 and TRBJ1-1; D is uncertain. Germline CDR1 reads SGHDT; CDR2 reads YYEEEE. V lost 2 bases, J lost 4 bases, and 6 bases lay in between. There are 12 residues in the CDR3. DNA for the CDR3: TGTGCCAGCAGCTTACCCATCACTGAAGCTTTCTTT. This translates into CASSLPITEAFF.

V gene TRBV7-2 combines with J gene TRBJ2-3; tentative D call: TRBD2 (6 bases). V was shortened by 5 bases and J by 2 bases, with 26 bases between the two germline ends. The germline CDR1 and CDR2 sequences are SGHTA and FQGNSA. The CDR3 spans 19 residues. The CDR3 reads CASSQFLLAFPGYTDTQYF. The CDR3 DNA sequence: TGTGCCAGCAGCCAATTCCTCCTAGCGTTTCCCGGATACACAGATACGCAGTATTTT.

This clonotype came up many times. The rearrangement links TRBV3-1 to TRBJ2-5, with 13 positions matching TRBD2. This CDR3 is 15 amino acids long. Trimming took 4 bases from V and 5 from J; bases not matched to a gene: 4. Germline assignment: CDR1 LGHDT and CDR2 YNNKEL (reference sequence). The CDR3 region is CASSPGLAGVETQYF. CDR3 bases: TGTGCCAGCAGCCCAGGACTAGCGGGGGTGGAGACCCAGTACTTC.

The chain joins TRBV18 to TRBJ2-5; 7 bases are a match to TRBD1. CDR1 and CDR2 from the germline V gene are KGHSH and LQKENI. The V and J ends lost 8 bases and 1 base, in that order; junction bases with no gene match: 10. This CDR3 comprises 15 residues. This chain's CDR3 is CASNPQGLLQETQYF. In DNA form, the CDR3 reads TGTGCCAGCAACCCACAGGGGCTACTCCAAGAGACCCAGTACTTC.

This clonotype was recorded a few times. The rearrangement joins TRBV24-1 to TRBJ2-2, with a tentative D call TRBD1 (6 bases). CDR3 length: 17 residues. V was trimmed by 3 bases and J by 0 bases, leaving 13 bases between them. CDR1 is KGHDR, CDR2 SFDVKD, per germline. In nucleotides, the CDR3 is TGTGCCACCAGTGATCTTGGGGGCCCCACGAACACCGGGGAGCTGTTTTTT. This sequence encodes CATSDLGGPTNTGELFF.

In this sample, this clonotype turned up many times. V and J are TRBV12-3 or TRBV12-4 and TRBJ2-5, with D unclear. There are 14 residues in the CDR3. Between the trimmed V and J ends, which lost 7 bases and 4 bases, there was a span of 16 bases. The CDR3 DNA is TGTGCCAGCACCCCGTCGACCGCTGCAGAGACCCAGTACTTC. Translated: CASTPSTAAETQYF.

This clonotype has ten or more counts. The rearrangement uses TRBV9 and TRBJ2-1; 8 bases agree with TRBD2. Looked up from germline, CDR1 is SGDLS and CDR2 is YYNGEE. The V gene end was trimmed by 3 bases and the J gene end by 0 bases; junction bases not matched to a gene: 2. The CDR3 spans 15 residues. The CDR3 loop is CASSATSGSYNEQFF. CDR3 coding DNA: TGTGCCAGCAGCGCAACTAGCGGCTCCTACAATGAGCAGTTCTTC.

Details on this clonotype: Only one base separates this from a far larger clonotype, so it likely reflects a read error. The rearrangement uses TRBV6-5 and TRBJ2-3; 9 bases fit TRBD2. The end of the DNA fits TRBJ2-1 better, so the J call may be wrong. Per germline, CDR1 MNHEY and CDR2 SVGAGI. The CDR3 is 15 residues long. The CDR3 protein is CASSYSASGIGGQFF. The CDR3 DNA reads TGTGCCAGCAGTTACTCGGCTAGCGGGATCGGGGGGCAGTTCTTC.

A note on this clonotype: A much larger clone differs by one base, so this may be a read error. The V call is TRBV20-1, the J call TRBJ2-7; 9 bases line up with TRBD2. The V segment lost 7 bases and the J segment 7 bases; nucleotides outside the gene matches: 17. In germline, CDR1 is DFQATT, CDR2 SNEGSKA (reference sequence). CDR3 length equals 15 residues. Here the CDR3 reads CSVLRLAGLYNEQYF. The CDR3 DNA reads as TGCAGTGTCCTCCGGCTAGCGGGACTCTACAATGAGCAGTACTTC.

This clonotype was seen repeatedly, ten times or more. The chain carries TRBV9 and TRBJ2-3, with TRBD2 matching 9 bases. J was trimmed by 3 bases and V by 3 bases; bases with no gene match: 5. The CDR3 has 15 amino acids. Germline V CDR1 and CDR2: SGDLS, YYNGEE. CDR3 sequence (DNA): TGTGCCAGCAGCGGTAGCGGGAGTTGGACAGATACGCAGTATTTT. The encoded protein is CASSGSGSWTDTQYF.

This clonotype appeared many times. The chain carries TRBV7-2 and TRBJ1-1, with D perhaps TRBD1 (5 bases). V shed 1 base and J shed 4 bases, with 13 bases lying between them. This CDR3 spans 15 amino acids. In germline, CDR1 is SGHTA, CDR2 FQGNSA. The chain's CDR3 is CASSLEVGRSTEAFF. The CDR3 DNA reads as TGTGCCAGCAGCTTAGAGGTGGGGCGCTCCACTGAAGCTTTCTTT.

Ten or more counts support this clonotype. The rearrangement uses TRBV28 and TRBJ2-1; no reliable D call. Trimming removed 4 bases at V and 0 bases at J, with 10 bases between. Germline CDR1 is MDHEN and CDR2 is SYDVKM. The CDR3 has 15 amino acids. CDR3 sequence reads: CASSWTRSSYNEQFF. The CDR3 nucleotides read TGTGCCAGCAGTTGGACCCGGAGCTCCTACAATGAGCAGTTCTTC.

This clonotype was picked up many times. The chain carries TRBV6-5 and TRBJ1-2; unclear D gene. Per the germline V gene, CDR1 is MNHEY and CDR2 is SVGAGI. V was clipped by 0 bases and J by 6 bases, with 8 bases between them. This CDR3 has 13 residues. The CDR3 spells CASSYSSRDGYTF. CDR3 DNA sequence: TGTGCCAGCAGTTACTCTTCCCGGGATGGCTACACCTTC.

This clonotype was recorded at least ten times. This chain connects TRBV11-2 to TRBJ1-5; tentative D call: TRBD1 (5 bases). The CDR3 spans 15 residues. V shed 2 bases and J shed 7 bases, with 15 bases lying between them. Per germline, CDR1 SGHAT and CDR2 FQNNGV. The CDR3 DNA follows: TGTGCCAGCAGCTTAATGTGGGGAGGGGCGCAGCCCCAGCATTTT. Residues: CASSLMWGGAQPQHF.

The rearrangement links TRBV12-3 or TRBV12-4 to TRBJ2-7; 10 bases are shared with TRBD2. The CDR3 runs to 18 residues. The trim removed 6 bases at V and 3 bases at J, leaving 17 bases unmatched. The CDR3 protein is CASRDSSGGWTGVYEQYF. As DNA, the CDR3 is TGTGCCAGCAGAGATTCTAGCGGGGGCTGGACCGGGGTCTACGAGCAGTACTTC.

This clonotype was picked up many times. V and J are TRBV29-1 and TRBJ1-1; 7 nucleotides match TRBD1. With 1 base clipped from V and 5 bases from J, the junction kept 7 bases outside the gene matches. In germline, CDR1 is SQVTM, CDR2 ANQGSEA. This CDR3 comprises 14 residues. CDR3 coding DNA: TGCAGCGTTGAAGTGTCAGGGGGAGGTACTGAAGCTTTCTTT. This sequence encodes CSVEVSGGGTEAFF.

The sample holds many counts of this clonotype. This rearrangement joins TRBV18 to TRBJ2-1; 9 bases are shared with TRBD2. Trimming took 6 bases from V and 3 from J; bases not matched to a gene: 9. This CDR3 is built from 16 residues. Germline-derived CDR1 and CDR2 are KGHSH and LQKENI. CDR3 amino acids: CASSLTVAGVYNEQFF. CDR3 nucleotide sequence: TGTGCCAGCTCCCTGACGGTAGCGGGAGTCTACAATGAGCAGTTCTTC.

This clonotype was counted at least ten times. The rearrangement uses TRBV7-2 and TRBJ2-7, with TRBD1 identical over 9 bases. V shed 6 bases, J shed 6 bases, and the junction held 15 bases outside the gene matches. Germline V gene lookup returns CDR1 SGHTA and CDR2 FQGNSA. There are 16 residues in the CDR3. The CDR3 sequence is CASRKRGGQGGFEQYF. CDR3 bases: TGTGCCAGCAGAAAAAGGGGGGGACAGGGTGGTTTCGAGCAGTACTTC. Supplemented by reference TRBV7-2 and TRBJ2-7, the full variable domain reads GAGVSQSPSNKVTEKGKDVELRCDPISGHTALYWYRQSLGQGLEFLIYFQGNSAPDKSGLPSDRFSAERTGGSVSTLTIQRTQQEDSAVYLCASRKRGGQGGFEQYFGPGTRLTVT.

DNA of the CDR3: TGTGCCTGCAGTCCAGGGGGTGAGGACACTGAAGCTTTCTTT. This sequence encodes CACSPGGEDTEAFF. This chain links TRBV30 with TRBJ1-1; 7 bases agree with TRBD1. Per the germline V gene, CDR1 is GTSNPN and CDR2 is SVGIG (reference sequence). This CDR3 comprises 14 residues. The V and J ends lost 6 bases and 3 bases, in that order; junction bases with no gene match: 10.

This clonotype was detected only a few times. A read error may be the cause here, since a much bigger clone is one base away. J is TRBJ2-1 and V is TRBV7-8; tentatively, D is TRBD1 (6 bases). The J call may be incorrect, as the DNA end agrees better with TRBJ2-5. The CDR3 sequence is 14 residues long. Germline V CDR1 and CDR2: SGHVS, FQNEAQ. CDR3 loop: CAGSVQGVWETQYF. CDR3 nucleotide sequence: TGTGCCGGCAGCGTACAGGGAGTATGGGAGACCCAGTACTTC.

This clonotype has at least ten counts. The V call is TRBV7-8, the J call TRBJ1-5; tentatively, D is TRBD1 (6 bases). The CDR3 runs to 13 residues. Trimming pared 1 base from V and 9 bases from J, leaving 10 bases between. The germline gives CDR1 SGHVS, CDR2 FQNEAQ. CDR3 sequence: CASSLGGGGPQHF. The CDR3 DNA sequence: TGTGCCAGCAGCTTAGGAGGGGGTGGGCCCCAGCATTTT.

This clonotype was detected only a few times. J is TRBJ2-6 and V is TRBV11-3; D call uncertain. Trimming took 5 bases from V and 2 from J, leaving 10 bases between them. This CDR3 is 15 amino acids long. CDR1 and CDR2 (germline): SGHNT, YENEEA. The DNA for the CDR3 is TGTGCCAGCAGCGTCGATATTACTGGGGCCAACGTCCTGACTTTC. Translating it yields CASSVDITGANVLTF.

This clonotype was picked up many times. The rearrangement uses TRBV20-1 and TRBJ2-7; TRBD1 matches at 10 bases. In germline, CDR1 is DFQATT, CDR2 SNEGSKA (reference sequence). Unmatched junction bases numbered 0, after V lost 5 bases and J lost 2 bases. The CDR3 runs to 12 residues. The CDR3 sequence: CSAGTGAYEQYF. The CDR3 region has the DNA TGCAGTGCTGGGACAGGGGCCTACGAGCAGTACTTC.

The rearrangement joins TRBV28 to TRBJ2-7; unclear D gene. There are 14 residues in the CDR3. The germline V gene has CDR1 MDHEN and CDR2 SYDVKM. Trimming stripped 3 bases from V and 1 base from J, with 10 bases between. This CDR3 is CASSLKDKSYEQYF. The DNA of the CDR3 is TGTGCCAGCAGTTTGAAAGATAAATCCTACGAGCAGTACTTC.

The chain has TRBV6-2 or TRBV6-3 and TRBJ1-1, with D perhaps TRBD1 (5 bases). There are 13 residues in the CDR3. V dropped 6 bases and J dropped 1 base, with 9 bases sitting between them. Germline V gene data show CDR1 as MNHEY and CDR2 as SVGEGT. The DNA of the CDR3 is TGTGCCAGCAGGAGGGACGGGAACACTGAAGCTTTCTTT. It yields the protein CASRRDGNTEAFF.

The chain recombines TRBV27 with TRBJ2-5; D is unresolved. With 6 bases removed from V and 5 bases from J, the gap between germline ends came to 10 bases. The germline CDR1 and CDR2 sequences are MNHEY and SMNVEV (reference sequence). The CDR3 covers 12 residues. Written as DNA, the CDR3 is TGTGCCAGCAGGTCTAGGTATGAGACCCAGTACTTC. Encoded protein: CASRSRYETQYF.

Regarding this clonotype: It may be a read error: a sequence one base away is much more abundant. This CDR3 fails to terminate in the conserved phenylalanine or tryptophan, so it likely reflects a read error. This chain uses TRBV9 with TRBJ2-2; D may be TRBD1 or TRBD2 (5 bases each). The CDR3 has 14 amino acids. Germline assignment: CDR1 SGDLS and CDR2 YYNGEE. V gave up 4 bases and J gave up 7 bases, with 14 bases separating them. This CDR3 is CASSLGQGDGELFL. The DNA for the CDR3 is TGTGCCAGCAGCTTGGGGCAGGGAGACGGGGAGCTGTTTCTT.

Remarks on this clonotype: A far larger clone is only one base removed, so a read error is likely. V gene TRBV6-5 combines with J gene TRBJ2-7; a weak D match, TRBD2 (6 bases). CDR3 size: 12 residues. Trimming cost V 4 bases and J 7 bases, with 11 bases left between them. The germline V gene has CDR1 MNHEY and CDR2 SVGAGI. CDR3 residues: CASSSWEDEQYF. The DNA for the CDR3 is TGTGCCAGCAGTTCGTGGGAGGATGAGCAGTACTTC.

The table lists this clonotype with many counts. The V gene is TRBV12-3 or TRBV12-4, the J gene TRBJ2-7, with D unresolved. The CDR3 contains 15 residues. V was cut by 7 bases and J by 2 bases, with 18 bases left in between. As DNA, the CDR3 is TGTGCCAGCACCCCAGGACGAAGGTGGGCCTACGAGCAGTACTTC. Its translation is CASTPGRRWAYEQYF.